This T cell receptor (beta chain) came from a study of T-cell reconstitution after alpha-beta-depleted transplantation in children. Germline values: CDR1 SGDLS, CDR2 YYNGEE. This CDR3 contains 13 residues. V was shortened by 3 bases and J by 5 bases, with 6 bases between the two germline ends. A remark on this clonotype: What it binds is not known.

Library preparation (for TCRbeta) was performed with unique molecular identifiers. TCRdb redid the calling of the PCR reads with MiXCR, one entry per CDR3 protein. The table shows about 980,000 distinct CDR3 sequences, with less than 30% occurring only once. The study, taken as a whole, reports: As was reported, about two months after transplant, alpha-beta T cells came from several hundred expanded graft clones.

The chain recombines TRBV9 with TRBJ1-6, with unresolved D. Sequences were derived from PBMCs, mostly from graft donor cells, sampled 360 days after TCRalphabeta/CD19-depleted stem cell transplant. This TCR derives from a boy under three years old who had a stem cell transplant for SCID, so the T cells may come from the graft donor. CDR3: CASSALNNSPLHF. CDR3 nucleotides: TGTGCCAGCAGCGCACTGAATAATTCACCCCTCCACTTT.